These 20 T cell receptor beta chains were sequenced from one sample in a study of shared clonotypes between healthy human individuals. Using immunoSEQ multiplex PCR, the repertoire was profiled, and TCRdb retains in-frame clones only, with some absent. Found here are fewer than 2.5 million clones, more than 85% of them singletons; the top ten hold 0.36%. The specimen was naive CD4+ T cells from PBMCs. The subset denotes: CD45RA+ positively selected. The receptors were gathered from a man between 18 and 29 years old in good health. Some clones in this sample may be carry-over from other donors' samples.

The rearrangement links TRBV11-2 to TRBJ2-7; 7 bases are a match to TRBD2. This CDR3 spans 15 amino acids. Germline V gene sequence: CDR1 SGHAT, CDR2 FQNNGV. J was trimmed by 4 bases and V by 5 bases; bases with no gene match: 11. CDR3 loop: CASSPRPGTIYEQYF. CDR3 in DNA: TGTGCCAGCAGCCCCCGACCTGGGACTATATACGAGCAGTACTTC.

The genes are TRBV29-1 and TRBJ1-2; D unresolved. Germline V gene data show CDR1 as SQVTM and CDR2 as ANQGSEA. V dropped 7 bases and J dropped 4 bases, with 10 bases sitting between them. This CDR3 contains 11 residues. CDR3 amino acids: CSAHRGYGYTF. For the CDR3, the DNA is TGCAGCGCCCATCGAGGCTATGGCTACACCTTC. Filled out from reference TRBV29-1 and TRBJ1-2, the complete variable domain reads SAVISQKPSRDICQRGTSLTIQCQVDSQVTMMFWYRQQPGQSLTLIATANQGSEATYESGFVIDKFPISRPNLTFSTLTVSNMSPEDSSIYLCSAHRGYGYTFGSGTRLTVV.

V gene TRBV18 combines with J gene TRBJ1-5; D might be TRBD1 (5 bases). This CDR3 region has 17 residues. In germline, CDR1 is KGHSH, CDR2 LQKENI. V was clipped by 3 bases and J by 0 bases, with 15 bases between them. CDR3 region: CASSPRDGLSSNQPQHF. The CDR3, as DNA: TGTGCCAGCTCACCGCGGGACGGCCTATCTAGCAATCAGCCCCAGCATTTT.

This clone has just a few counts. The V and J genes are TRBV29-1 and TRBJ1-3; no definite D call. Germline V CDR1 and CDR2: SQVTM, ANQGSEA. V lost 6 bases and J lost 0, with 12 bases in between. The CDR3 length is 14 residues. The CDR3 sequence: CSVDDRVSGNTIYF. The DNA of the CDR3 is TGCAGCGTGGATGACCGTGTCTCTGGAAACACCATATATTTT.

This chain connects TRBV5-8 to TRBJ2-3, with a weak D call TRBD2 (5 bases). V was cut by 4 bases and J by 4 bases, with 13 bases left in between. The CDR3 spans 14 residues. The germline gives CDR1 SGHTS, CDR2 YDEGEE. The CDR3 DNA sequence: TGTGCCAGCAGCCTGCGGACTGTTGCAGATACGCAGTATTTT. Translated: CASSLRTVADTQYF.

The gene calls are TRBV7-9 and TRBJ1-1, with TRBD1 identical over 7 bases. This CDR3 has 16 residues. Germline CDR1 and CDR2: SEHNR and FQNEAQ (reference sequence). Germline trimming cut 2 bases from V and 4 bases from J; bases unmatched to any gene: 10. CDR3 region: CASSLLATGAGTEAFF. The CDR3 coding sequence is TGTGCCAGCAGCTTATTGGCAACAGGGGCGGGCACTGAAGCTTTCTTT.

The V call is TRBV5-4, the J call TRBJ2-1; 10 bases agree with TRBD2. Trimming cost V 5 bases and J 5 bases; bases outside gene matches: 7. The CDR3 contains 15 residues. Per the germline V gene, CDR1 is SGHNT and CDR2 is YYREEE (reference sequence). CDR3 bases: TGTGCCAGCAGGACCGGACTAGCGGACGACAATGAGCAGTTCTTC. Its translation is CASRTGLADDNEQFF.

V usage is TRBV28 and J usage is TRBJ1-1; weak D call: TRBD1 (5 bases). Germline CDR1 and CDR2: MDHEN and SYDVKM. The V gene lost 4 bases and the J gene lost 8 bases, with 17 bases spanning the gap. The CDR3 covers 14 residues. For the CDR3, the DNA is TGTGCCAGCAGTTATATATATCCGACAGCGGAAGCTTTCTTT. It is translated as CASSYIYPTAEAFF.

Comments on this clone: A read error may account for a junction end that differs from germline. CDR3 nucleotide sequence: TGTGCCAGCAGCGTAGCACCGGGACTAGCGGGAGGTGGGGCTAGGAATGAGCAGTTCTTC. Its translation: CASSVAPGLAGGGARNEQFF. The genes are TRBV7-2 and TRBJ2-1; 15 bases agree with TRBD2. This CDR3 has 20 amino acids. CDR1 is SGHTA and CDR2 is FQGNSA in the germline V gene.

The CDR3 DNA is TGCGCCAGCAGCTTGGGGCCAGCGGGAGCCTCCGGCGGGGAGCTGTTTTTT. Its translation: CASSLGPAGASGGELFF. This rearrangement joins TRBV5-1 to TRBJ2-2; 8 positions match TRBD2. The CDR3 is made up of 17 amino acids. J lost 7 bases, V lost 0 bases, and 11 bases had no gene match. Germline V gives CDR1 SGHRS, CDR2 YFSETQ.

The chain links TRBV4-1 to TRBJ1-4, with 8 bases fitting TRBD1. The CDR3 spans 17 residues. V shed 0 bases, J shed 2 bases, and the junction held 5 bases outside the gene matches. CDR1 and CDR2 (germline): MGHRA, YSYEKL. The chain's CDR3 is CASSQDNRGKTNEKLFF. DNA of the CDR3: TGCGCCAGCAGCCAAGATAACAGGGGGAAGACTAATGAAAAACTGTTTTTT.

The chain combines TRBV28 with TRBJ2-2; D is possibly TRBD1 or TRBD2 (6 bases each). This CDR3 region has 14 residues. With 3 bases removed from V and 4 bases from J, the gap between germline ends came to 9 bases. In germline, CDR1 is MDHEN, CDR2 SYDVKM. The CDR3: CASSFWGATGELFF. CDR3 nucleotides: TGTGCCAGCAGTTTTTGGGGGGCCACCGGGGAGCTGTTTTTT.

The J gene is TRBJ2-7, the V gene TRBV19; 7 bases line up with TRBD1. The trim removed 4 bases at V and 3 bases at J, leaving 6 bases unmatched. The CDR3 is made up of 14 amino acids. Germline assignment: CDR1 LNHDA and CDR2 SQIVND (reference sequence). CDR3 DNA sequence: TGTGCCAGTAGTAACCCGGGACAGATCTACGAGCAGTACTTC. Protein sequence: CASSNPGQIYEQYF.

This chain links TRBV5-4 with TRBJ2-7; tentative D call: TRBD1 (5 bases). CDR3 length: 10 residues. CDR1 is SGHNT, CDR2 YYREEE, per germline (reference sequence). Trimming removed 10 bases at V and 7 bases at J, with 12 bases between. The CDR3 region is CAAGAEEQYF. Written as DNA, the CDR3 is TGTGCCGCTGGGGCTGAGGAGCAGTACTTC.

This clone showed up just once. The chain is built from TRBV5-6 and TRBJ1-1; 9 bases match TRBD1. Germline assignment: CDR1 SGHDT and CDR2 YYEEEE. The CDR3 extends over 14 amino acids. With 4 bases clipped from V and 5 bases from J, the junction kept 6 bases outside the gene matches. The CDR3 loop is CASSMDRGRTEAFF. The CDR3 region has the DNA TGTGCCAGCAGCATGGACAGGGGAAGGACTGAAGCTTTCTTT.

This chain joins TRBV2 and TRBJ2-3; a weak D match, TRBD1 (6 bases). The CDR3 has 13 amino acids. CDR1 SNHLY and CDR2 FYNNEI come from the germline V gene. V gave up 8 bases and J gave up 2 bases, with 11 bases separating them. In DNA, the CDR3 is TGTGCCAGCGGGCTGGGGGCCACAGATACGCAGTATTTT. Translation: CASGLGATDTQYF. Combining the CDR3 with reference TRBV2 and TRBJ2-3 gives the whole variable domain EPEVTQTPSHQVTQMGQEVILRCVPISNHLYFYWYRQILGQKVEFLVSFYNNEISEKSEIFDDQFSVERPDGSNFTLKIRSTKLEDSAMYFCASGLGATDTQYFGPGTRLTVL.

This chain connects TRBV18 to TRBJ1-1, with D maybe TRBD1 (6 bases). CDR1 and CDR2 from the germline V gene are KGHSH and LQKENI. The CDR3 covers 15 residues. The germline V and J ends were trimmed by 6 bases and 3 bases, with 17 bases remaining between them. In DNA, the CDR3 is TGTGCCAGCTCGCTCTTGGACAGTGGGGACACTGAAGCTTTCTTT. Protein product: CASSLLDSGDTEAFF.

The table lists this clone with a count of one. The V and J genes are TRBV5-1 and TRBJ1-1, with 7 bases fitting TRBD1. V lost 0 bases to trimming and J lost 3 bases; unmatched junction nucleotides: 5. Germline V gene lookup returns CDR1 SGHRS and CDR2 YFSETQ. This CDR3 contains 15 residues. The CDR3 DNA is TGCGCCAGCAGCTTGGCGGGACAGTTCTACACTGAAGCTTTCTTT. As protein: CASSLAGQFYTEAFF.

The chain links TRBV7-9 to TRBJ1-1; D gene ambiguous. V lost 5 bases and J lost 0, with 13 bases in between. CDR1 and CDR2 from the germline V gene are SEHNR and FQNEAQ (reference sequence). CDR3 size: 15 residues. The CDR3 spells CASSESYIMNTEAFF. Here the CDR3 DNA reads TGTGCCAGCAGCGAAAGCTATATTATGAACACTGAAGCTTTCTTT.

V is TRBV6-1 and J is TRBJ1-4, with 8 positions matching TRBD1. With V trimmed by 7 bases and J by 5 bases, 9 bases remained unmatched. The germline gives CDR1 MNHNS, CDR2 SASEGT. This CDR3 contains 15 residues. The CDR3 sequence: CASTTRTGLNEKLFF. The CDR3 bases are TGTGCCAGCACTACAAGGACAGGGTTGAATGAAAAACTGTTTTTT.